This T cell receptor (beta chain) was retrieved from a study of OX40 agonist ivuxolimab in advanced cancers. This CDR3 comprises 15 residues. V lost 5 bases and J lost 1, with 15 bases in between. Germline V gene data show CDR1 as SGHVS and CDR2 as FNYEAQ. TCRdb's copy holds only in-frame clones and misses some; the assay was immunoSEQ multiplex PCR. The data contain 20,000 to 25,000 clones, 75% to 85% of them singletons. The chain recombines TRBV7-6 with TRBJ2-7, with a tentative D call TRBD2 (5 bases). The sequence was obtained from an adult with an advanced solid tumor such as melanoma, head and neck, liver or kidney cancer. The source was CD4+ or CD8+ T cells sorted from blood, collected in a trial of the OX40 agonist ivuxolimab. The CDR3 DNA reads TGTGCCAGCAGCCCCGGCGCCGGGGAGTCCTACGAGCAGTACTTC. Its translation: CASSPGAGESYEQYF.